The 16 T cell receptor beta chains given below trace back to one sample, sequenced in a study of T cell repertoires in aging, cancer and after chemotherapy (dated by TCRdb to the late 2010s). TCRdb shows the sequencer as Illumina MiSeq. Rearranged TRB sequences spanning V, D and J segments were amplified by multiplex touch-down PCR using a mixed TRB-A/B primer pool. TCRdb reanalyzed the raw reads on its own, using fastp at Q25 for trimming and MiXCR for clone calling, and kept in-frame beta chains. One record per CDR3 amino acid sequence lists the most common genes and DNA. The sample yields 3,000 or so distinct CDR3 sequences; 33% were counted once. Approximately 70% of the sample is held by the ten biggest clonotypes. TCR beta rearrangements were amplified from genomic DNA isolated from peripheral blood, not from sorted cells or RNA. Sequencing was carried out using blood. The receptors shown here come from a human donor with a solid tumor.

The J gene is TRBJ2-1, the V gene TRBV7-9; D uncertain. Germline-derived CDR1 and CDR2 are SEHNR and FQNEAQ (reference sequence). The CDR3 extends over 13 amino acids. Trimming pared 1 base from V and 7 bases from J, leaving 8 bases between. The CDR3 DNA reads TGTGCCAGCAGCTTAGTGTCTACAAATGAGCAGTTCTTC. It specifies CASSLVSTNEQFF.

In this sample, this clonotype turned up a few times. The CDR3 reads CASSDSTSPYEQYF. The CDR3 bases are TGTGCCAGCAGTGACTCGACTAGCCCCTACGAGCAGTACTTC. The rearrangement joins TRBV5-6 to TRBJ2-7, with 7 bases fitting TRBD2. Germline V gives CDR1 SGHDT, CDR2 YYEEEE. The CDR3 runs 14 residues. With 5 bases clipped from V and 2 bases from J, the junction kept 7 bases outside the gene matches.

This clonotype is labeled as medium-sized. This rearrangement joins TRBV19 to TRBJ1-1; D unclear. V was clipped by 1 base and J by 1 base, with 4 bases between them. There are 13 residues in the CDR3. Germline V CDR1 and CDR2: LNHDA, SQIVND (reference sequence). CDR3 nucleotide sequence: TGTGCCAGTAGTATAGGAAGGAACACTGAAGCTTTCTTT. Amino acids: CASSIGRNTEAFF.

The chain employs TRBV6-1 and TRBJ2-7; 9 nucleotides agree with TRBD1. This CDR3 has 13 residues. Germline-derived CDR1 and CDR2 are MNHNS and SASEGT. The V and J ends lost 10 bases and 2 bases, in that order; junction bases with no gene match: 6. The CDR3 DNA follows: TGTGCCACCGGGACAGGGTCTCCCTACGAGCAGTACGTC. Its protein is CATGTGSPYEQYV.

This clonotype is medium-sized by share. The genes are TRBV27 and TRBJ2-1; TRBD1 might be the D (6 bases). The length of the CDR3 is 15 residues. V dropped 2 bases and J dropped 4 bases, with 12 bases sitting between them. Germline lookup yields CDR1 MNHEY and CDR2 SMNVEV (reference sequence). The CDR3 DNA sequence: TGTGCCAGCAGTTTAAGCGGACAGTTGTACAATGAGCAGTTCTTC. It specifies CASSLSGQLYNEQFF.

This sequence joins TRBV6-6 and TRBJ1-1, with no clear D. V lost 6 bases, J lost 1 base, and 9 bases lay in between. The CDR3 covers 13 residues. Germline CDR1 MNHNY, CDR2 SVGAGI (reference sequence). The CDR3 bases are TGTGCCAGCAGACTCCTGAGGAACACTGAAGCTTTCTTT. Encoded protein: CASRLLRNTEAFF.

The chain couples TRBV10-3 to TRBJ2-3; D might be TRBD1 or TRBD2, each matching 5 bases. V lost 4 bases and J 1 base, leaving 9 bases between the germline ends. The germline gives CDR1 ENHRY, CDR2 SYGVKD. The CDR3 has 14 residues. CDR3 in DNA: TGTGCCATCAGTGGGGACGGGGGCACAGATACGCAGTATTTT. It codes for CAISGDGGTDTQYF.

Of note for this clonotype: This could be a read error, since a much larger clone is one nucleotide away. The chain uses TRBV29-1 and TRBJ2-1; maybe TRBD1 (5 bases). The length of the CDR3 is 14 residues. CDR1 is SQVTM and CDR2 is ANQGSEA in the germline V gene. Trimming took 5 bases from V and 0 from J, leaving 11 bases between them. The CDR3, as DNA: TGCAGCGTTCAGGGTAAGGGCTCCTACAATGAGCAGTTCTTC. It is translated as CSVQGKGSYNEQFF.

A few counts support this clonotype. V is TRBV19 and J is TRBJ2-2, with D maybe TRBD1 (7 bases). The V gene lost 10 bases and the J gene lost 6 bases, with 27 bases spanning the gap. Germline V CDR1 and CDR2: LNHDA, SQIVND (reference sequence). CDR3 length: 17 amino acids. The CDR3 spells CATTPNTGDSLPGELFF. The DNA for the CDR3 is TGTGCCACCACTCCAAACACGGGGGACAGTCTACCCGGGGAGCTGTTTTTT.

The genes are TRBV5-4 and TRBJ2-3; 7 bases are a match to TRBD1. CDR1 and CDR2 from the germline V gene are SGHNT and YYREEE (reference sequence). The V gene end was trimmed by 0 bases and the J gene end by 3 bases; junction bases not matched to a gene: 7. This CDR3 region has 16 residues. This CDR3 reads CASSLVRTGGTDTQYF. Written as DNA, the CDR3 is TGTGCCAGCAGCTTGGTCCGGACAGGTGGTACAGATACGCAGTATTTT.

The J gene is TRBJ2-1, the V gene TRBV5-1; the D is unclear. With 4 bases removed from V and 7 bases from J, the gap between germline ends came to 21 bases. CDR3 length: 16 amino acids. Germline loops: CDR1 SGHRS, CDR2 YFSETQ. CDR3 DNA sequence: TGCGCCAGCAGCCTAAGGACGAGCAAACGAGGTAATGAGCAGTTCTTC. Protein product: CASSLRTSKRGNEQFF.

This clonotype has more than one count but fewer than ten. The chain joins TRBV18 to TRBJ1-2; 7 bases align to TRBD1. V shed 0 bases, J shed 7 bases, and the junction held 17 bases outside the gene matches. The CDR3 covers 18 residues. The germline gives CDR1 KGHSH, CDR2 LQKENI. The CDR3 DNA is TGTGCCAGCTCACCACCCGCGCCCCCGCTGGGACAGAAATTTGGCTACACCTTC. Its protein product is CASSPPAPPLGQKFGYTF.

There are a few counts of this clonotype. This chain uses TRBV27 with TRBJ2-4; D might be TRBD1 (6 bases). The CDR3 spans 15 residues. Germline V lookup: CDR1 MNHEY, CDR2 SMNVEV (reference sequence). Trimming pared 4 bases from V and 0 bases from J, leaving 10 bases between. CDR3 sequence reads: CASSSGQIAKNIQYF. CDR3 bases: TGTGCCAGCAGTTCCGGACAGATAGCCAAAAACATTCAGTACTTC.

This clonotype was seen a handful of times. The chain couples TRBV6-5 to TRBJ1-1; 7 nucleotides line up with TRBD1. From germline, CDR1 is MNHEY and CDR2 SVGAGI. The junction had 11 bases not matched to a gene; V was cut back by 6 bases and J by 10 bases. The CDR3 length is 13 residues. The CDR3 nucleotides read TGTGCCAGCAGCGCTGACAGGGCGGTTCGAGCTTTCTTT. Translating it yields CASSADRAVRAFF.

The V gene is TRBV19, the J gene TRBJ2-5; D is perhaps TRBD2 (5 bases). The CDR3 length is 12 residues. Trimming pared 6 bases from V and 5 bases from J, leaving 10 bases between. Germline CDR1 is LNHDA and CDR2 is SQIVND (reference sequence). CDR3 residues: CASRPPGETQYF. The DNA for the CDR3 is TGTGCCAGTAGACCCCCGGGGGAGACCCAGTACTTC.

By share of the sample, this clonotype is medium-sized. The gene calls are TRBV19 and TRBJ1-5, with TRBD1 as a possible D gene (5 bases). The CDR3 contains 14 residues. Between the trimmed V and J ends, which lost 4 bases and 0 bases, there was a span of 7 bases. The germline V gene has CDR1 LNHDA and CDR2 SQIVND (reference sequence). CDR3 sequence: CASSRQYSNQPQHF. For the CDR3, the DNA is TGTGCCAGTAGTAGACAGTATAGCAATCAGCCCCAGCATTTT.